This entry lists 17 T cell receptor beta chains sequenced from one sample in a study of beta chain features in type 1 diabetes. Study results and caveats: Researchers report that Type 1 diabetes patients had moderately but significantly shorter TCRB CDR3s across all four CD4+ subsets.

These receptors' antigens are unknown. All of the isolated RNA was reverse transcribed, so expressed TCRB transcripts were sequenced. Profiling relied on immunoSEQ multiplex PCR, and the TCRdb table lists in-frame clones only, not all of them. The sample shows about 650,000 clones, around an eighth of them seen only once. The sequencing input was naive CD4+ T cells from blood. These receptors were obtained from a young man with type 1 diabetes.

This clone showed up just a few times. The chain has TRBV11-3 and TRBJ2-2; D perhaps matches TRBD1 (6 bases). This CDR3 is 16 amino acids long. Trimming took off 5 bases at V and 4 bases at J, with 17 bases between the two ends. Germline CDR1 is SGHNT and CDR2 is YENEEA. The CDR3 protein is CASSPLGQPITGELFF. The CDR3 region has the DNA TGTGCCAGCAGCCCCCTAGGACAGCCGATCACCGGGGAGCTGTTTTTT.

The rearrangement uses TRBV7-2 and TRBJ2-6; D not resolved. The CDR3 runs 15 residues. Between the trimmed V and J ends, which lost 5 bases and 0 bases, there was a span of 8 bases. CDR1 is SGHTA and CDR2 is FQGNSA in the germline V gene. The CDR3 spells CASSTSPSGANVLTF. Written as DNA, the CDR3 is TGTGCCAGCAGCACATCGCCCTCTGGGGCCAACGTCCTGACTTTC.

This chain's CDR3 is CASSDPNRGVSYEQYF. The CDR3, as DNA: TGTGCCAGCAGTGACCCGAACAGGGGGGTCTCCTACGAGCAGTACTTC. The rearrangement joins TRBV25-1 to TRBJ2-7, with TRBD1 identical over 8 bases. This CDR3 has 16 residues. V was clipped by 3 bases and J by 0 bases; unmatched bases: 7. Germline V gene data show CDR1 as MGHDK and CDR2 as SYGVNS.

The V gene is TRBV18, the J gene TRBJ1-2; no firm D call. CDR1 and CDR2 (germline): KGHSH, LQKENI. The CDR3 contains 13 residues. Trimming took 4 bases from V and 6 from J, leaving 12 bases between them. The CDR3 DNA follows: TGTGCCAGCTCACGCGGCGAGGCGGATGGCTACACCTTC. Residues: CASSRGEADGYTF.

To note about this clone: The junction differs from germline at one of its ends, possibly a read error. This specimen includes other DNA sequences encoding the same CDR3. The gene calls are TRBV15 and TRBJ2-3; the D gene could be TRBD1 or TRBD2 (5 bases each). This CDR3 contains 17 residues. Germline CDR1 and CDR2: LNHNV and YYDKDF (reference sequence). This CDR3 reads CATSRGSSLGAPDTQYF. Written as DNA, the CDR3 is TGTGCCACAAGCAGAGGGTCCTCACTAGGGGCCCCAGATACGCAGTATTTT.

V gene TRBV7-2 combines with J gene TRBJ1-3, with unresolved D. The CDR3 is made up of 15 amino acids. V shed 3 bases and J shed 0 bases, with 9 bases lying between them. Germline CDR1 and CDR2: SGHTA and FQGNSA. Here the CDR3 reads CASSLTELSGNTIYF. CDR3 DNA sequence: TGTGCCAGCAGCTTGACCGAACTCTCTGGAAACACCATATATTTT.

CDR3 sequence reads: CASSRGRRGQGNTEAFF. DNA of the CDR3: TGTGCCAGCAGCCGCGGAAGACGGGGACAGGGGAACACTGAAGCTTTCTTT. This chain connects TRBV7-2 to TRBJ1-1, with 9 bases that match TRBD1. Germline assignment: CDR1 SGHTA and CDR2 FQGNSA. The V segment lost 5 bases and the J segment 1 base; nucleotides outside the gene matches: 11. This CDR3 comprises 17 residues.

This chain links TRBV4-1 with TRBJ1-3; D might be TRBD1 (5 bases). Trimming cost V 0 bases and J 2 bases, with 11 bases left between them. The CDR3 is 16 amino acids. Germline V gene data show CDR1 as MGHRA and CDR2 as YSYEKL. In DNA form, the CDR3 reads TGCGCCAGCAGCCAAGAATCTGGCAGGGCTGGAAACACCATATATTTT. Amino acids: CASSQESGRAGNTIYF.

The V and J genes are TRBV7-6 and TRBJ2-2, with D perhaps TRBD1 or TRBD2 (5 bases each). The CDR3 runs to 15 residues. V lost 5 bases, J lost 1 base, and 11 bases lay in between. CDR1 and CDR2 (germline): SGHVS, FNYEAQ. The CDR3 sequence: CASSLGTVNTGELFF. CDR3 sequence (DNA): TGTGCCAGCAGCCTTGGGACGGTGAACACCGGGGAGCTGTTTTTT.

This chain connects TRBV6-4 to TRBJ2-1, with 11 bases matching TRBD2. The junction had 4 bases not matched to a gene; V was cut back by 5 bases and J by 4 bases. This CDR3 is 15 amino acids long. Germline V gives CDR1 MRHNA, CDR2 SNTAGT. The chain's CDR3 is CASSRGLAEYNEQFF. DNA of the CDR3: TGTGCCAGCAGTCGGGGACTAGCGGAATACAATGAGCAGTTCTTC.

This chain links TRBV6-5 with TRBJ1-6; D uncertain. The CDR3 runs to 12 residues. Trimming took off 5 bases at V and 6 bases at J, with 5 bases between the two ends. The germline gives CDR1 MNHEY, CDR2 SVGAGI. The CDR3, as DNA: TGTGCCAGCAGTACTCTTAATTCACCCCTCCACTTT. It encodes CASSTLNSPLHF.

The V call is TRBV15, the J call TRBJ1-2; the D is unclear. The V gene's germline CDR1 is LNHNV and CDR2 YYDKDF (reference sequence). V was clipped by 0 bases and J by 4 bases, with 6 bases between them. This CDR3 is built from 13 residues. In DNA, the CDR3 is TGTGCCACCAGCAGAGACCGGTTCTATGGCTACACCTTC. Translating gives CATSRDRFYGYTF.

In its sample, this clone was seen a few times. This chain connects TRBV5-8 to TRBJ1-2; perhaps TRBD1 as D (6 bases). Trimming took 4 bases from V and 1 from J, leaving 8 bases between them. The CDR3 is 13 residues long. Germline CDR1 is SGHTS and CDR2 is YDEGEE. The CDR3 DNA sequence: TGTGCCAGCAGCCAACAGGGTAACTATGGCTACACCTTC. Protein product: CASSQQGNYGYTF.

This sequence joins TRBV7-9 and TRBJ2-7, with 7 nucleotides matching TRBD1. The CDR3 has 12 amino acids. Losses at the gene ends were 5 bases for V and 6 bases for J; bases not matched to a gene: 4. The germline V gene encodes CDR1 SEHNR and CDR2 FQNEAQ (reference sequence). The CDR3 DNA reads as TGTGCCAGCAGCCCCGGACAGGCCGAGCAGTACTTC. It yields the protein CASSPGQAEQYF.

This clone has only a few counts. The V call is TRBV7-2, the J call TRBJ2-2; D is undetermined. CDR3 size: 15 residues. The germline gives CDR1 SGHTA, CDR2 FQGNSA. V was pared by 1 base and J by 6 bases, with 12 bases between. CDR3 DNA sequence: TGTGCCAGCAGCTTAGTCGCGGATTCGGCCGGGGAGCTGTTTTTT. Translation: CASSLVADSAGELFF.

This clone was observed a handful of times. J is TRBJ1-2 and V is TRBV5-1; D is unclear. The ends were cut back, 4 bases at V and 1 base at J, with 17 bases in the middle. CDR1 is SGHRS and CDR2 is YFSETQ in the germline V gene. The CDR3 consists of 16 residues. The CDR3 DNA sequence: TGCGCCAGCAGCCCCTGGGAGGCCCGTAATAACTATGGCTACACCTTC. Its protein is CASSPWEARNNYGYTF.

The rearrangement joins TRBV25-1 to TRBJ2-3; 8 bases line up with TRBD1. V lost 4 bases and J lost 4; bases outside the gene matches: 1. Germline V gene data show CDR1 as MGHDK and CDR2 as SYGVNS. The CDR3 consists of 13 residues. The CDR3 DNA is TGTGCCAGCAGTGGGGACAGGCCAGATACGCAGTATTTT. It encodes CASSGDRPDTQYF.